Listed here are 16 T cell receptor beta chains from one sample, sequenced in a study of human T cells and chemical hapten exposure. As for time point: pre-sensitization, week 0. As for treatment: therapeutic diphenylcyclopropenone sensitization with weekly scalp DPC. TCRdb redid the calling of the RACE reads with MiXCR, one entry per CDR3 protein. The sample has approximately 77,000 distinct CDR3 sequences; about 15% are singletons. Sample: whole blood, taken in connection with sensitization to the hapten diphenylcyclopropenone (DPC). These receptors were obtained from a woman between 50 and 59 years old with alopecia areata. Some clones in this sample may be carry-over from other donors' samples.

CDR3 region: CAWGRDRPYGYTF. In DNA form, the CDR3 reads TGTGCCTGGGGAAGGGACAGACCATATGGCTACACCTTC. The chain uses TRBV30 and TRBJ1-2, with 7 bases that match TRBD1. The CDR3 consists of 13 residues. V lost 5 bases to trimming and J lost 5 bases; unmatched junction nucleotides: 8. Germline V CDR1 and CDR2: GTSNPN, SVGIG (reference sequence).

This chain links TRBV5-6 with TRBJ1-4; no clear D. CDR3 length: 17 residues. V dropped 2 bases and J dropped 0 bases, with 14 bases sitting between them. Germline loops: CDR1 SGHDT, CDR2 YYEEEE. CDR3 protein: CASSFRGITATNEKLFF. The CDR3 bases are TGTGCCAGCAGCTTTCGTGGGATAACCGCAACTAATGAAAAACTGTTTTTT.

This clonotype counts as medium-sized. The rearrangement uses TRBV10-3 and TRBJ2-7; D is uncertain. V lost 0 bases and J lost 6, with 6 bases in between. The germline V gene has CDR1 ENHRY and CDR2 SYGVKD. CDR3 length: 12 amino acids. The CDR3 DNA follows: TGTGCCATCAGTGAGTCAGGACGCGAGCAGTACTTC. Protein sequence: CAISESGREQYF.

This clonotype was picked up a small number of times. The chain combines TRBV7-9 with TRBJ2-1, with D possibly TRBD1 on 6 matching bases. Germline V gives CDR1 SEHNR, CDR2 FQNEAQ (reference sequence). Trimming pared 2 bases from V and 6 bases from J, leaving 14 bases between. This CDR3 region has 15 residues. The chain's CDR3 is CASSLKQDSSNEQFF. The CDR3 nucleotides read TGTGCCAGCAGCTTAAAGCAGGACAGTAGCAATGAGCAGTTCTTC.

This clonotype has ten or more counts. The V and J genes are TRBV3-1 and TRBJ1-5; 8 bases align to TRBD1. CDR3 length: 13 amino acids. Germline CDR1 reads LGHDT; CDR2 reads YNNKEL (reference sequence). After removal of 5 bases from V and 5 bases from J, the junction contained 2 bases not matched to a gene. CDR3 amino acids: CASSSTGDQPQHF. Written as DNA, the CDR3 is TGTGCCAGCAGCTCGACAGGGGATCAGCCCCAGCATTTT.

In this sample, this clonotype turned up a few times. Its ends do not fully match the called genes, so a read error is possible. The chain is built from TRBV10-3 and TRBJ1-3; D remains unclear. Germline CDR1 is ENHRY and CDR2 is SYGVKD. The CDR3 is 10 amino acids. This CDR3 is CAISEGPGPF. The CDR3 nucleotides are TGTGCCATCAGCGAAGGGCCAGGACCCTTT.

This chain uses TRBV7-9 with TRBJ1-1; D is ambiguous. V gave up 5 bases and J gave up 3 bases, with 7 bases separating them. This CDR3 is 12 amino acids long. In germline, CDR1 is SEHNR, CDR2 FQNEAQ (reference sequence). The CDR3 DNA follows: TGTGCCAGCAGCGGAGATCACACTGAAGCTTTCTTT. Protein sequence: CASSGDHTEAFF.

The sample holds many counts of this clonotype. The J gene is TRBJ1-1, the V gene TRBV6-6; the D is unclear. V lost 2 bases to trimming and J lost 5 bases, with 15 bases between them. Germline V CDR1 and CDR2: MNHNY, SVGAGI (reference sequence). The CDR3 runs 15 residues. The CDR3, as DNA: TGTGCCAGCAGTTACCCGTTTACTGAAACGACTGAAGCTTTCTTT. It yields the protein CASSYPFTETTEAFF.

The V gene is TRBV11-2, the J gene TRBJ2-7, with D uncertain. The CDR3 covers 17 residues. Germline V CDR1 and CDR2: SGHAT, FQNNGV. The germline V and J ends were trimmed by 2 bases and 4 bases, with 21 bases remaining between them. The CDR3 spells CASSLYSLTIGEYEQYF. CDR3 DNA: TGTGCCAGCAGCTTATATTCTCTTACGATCGGCGAATACGAGCAGTACTTC.

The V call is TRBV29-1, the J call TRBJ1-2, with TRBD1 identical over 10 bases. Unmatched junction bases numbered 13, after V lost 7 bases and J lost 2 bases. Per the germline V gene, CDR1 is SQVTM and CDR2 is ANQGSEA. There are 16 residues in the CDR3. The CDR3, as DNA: TGCAGCGCCCCGGCCGCGACAGGGGGCTTCAACTATGGCTACACCTTC. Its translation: CSAPAATGGFNYGYTF.

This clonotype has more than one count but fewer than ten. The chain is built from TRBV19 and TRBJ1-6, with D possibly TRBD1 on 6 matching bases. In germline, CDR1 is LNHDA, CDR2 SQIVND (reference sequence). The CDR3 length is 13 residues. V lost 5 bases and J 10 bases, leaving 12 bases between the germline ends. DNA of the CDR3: TGTGCCAGTAGTCCCTCTGGGGGCTCACCCCTCCACTTT. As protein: CASSPSGGSPLHF.

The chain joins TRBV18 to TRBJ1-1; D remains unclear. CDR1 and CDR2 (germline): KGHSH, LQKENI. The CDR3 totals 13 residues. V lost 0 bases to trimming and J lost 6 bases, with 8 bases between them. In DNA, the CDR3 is TGTGCCAGCTCACCACCGGTAGCGCCTGAAGCTTTCTTT. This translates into CASSPPVAPEAFF.

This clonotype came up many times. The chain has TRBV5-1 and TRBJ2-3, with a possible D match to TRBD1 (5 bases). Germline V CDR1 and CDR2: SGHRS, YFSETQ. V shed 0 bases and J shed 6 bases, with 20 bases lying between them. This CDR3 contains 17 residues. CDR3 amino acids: CASSLADRRVSQDTQYF. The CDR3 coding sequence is TGCGCCAGCAGCTTGGCCGATCGCAGGGTCTCACAGGATACGCAGTATTTT.

The CDR3 DNA reads TGTGCCAGTAGTCCGGGACAGGGAGTTTACGAGCAGTACTTC. This gives the protein CASSPGQGVYEQYF. The rearrangement links TRBV19 to TRBJ2-7; 9 bases are a match to TRBD1. Germline loops: CDR1 LNHDA, CDR2 SQIVND (reference sequence). CDR3 length equals 14 residues. V lost 5 bases, J lost 4 bases, and 6 bases stayed unmatched.

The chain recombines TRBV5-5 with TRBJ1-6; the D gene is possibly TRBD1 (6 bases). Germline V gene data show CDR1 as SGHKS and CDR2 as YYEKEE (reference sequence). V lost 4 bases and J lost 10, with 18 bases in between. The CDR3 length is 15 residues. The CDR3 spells CASSGTGNLGSPLHF. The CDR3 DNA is TGTGCCAGCAGCGGCACAGGGAATTTAGGCTCACCCCTCCACTTT.

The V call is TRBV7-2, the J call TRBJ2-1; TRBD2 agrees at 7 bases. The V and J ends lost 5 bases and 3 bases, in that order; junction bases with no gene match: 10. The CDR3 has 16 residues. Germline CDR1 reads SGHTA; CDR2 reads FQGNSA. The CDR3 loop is CASSPASGENYNEQFF. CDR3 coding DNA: TGTGCCAGCAGCCCAGCCAGCGGGGAGAACTACAATGAGCAGTTCTTC.